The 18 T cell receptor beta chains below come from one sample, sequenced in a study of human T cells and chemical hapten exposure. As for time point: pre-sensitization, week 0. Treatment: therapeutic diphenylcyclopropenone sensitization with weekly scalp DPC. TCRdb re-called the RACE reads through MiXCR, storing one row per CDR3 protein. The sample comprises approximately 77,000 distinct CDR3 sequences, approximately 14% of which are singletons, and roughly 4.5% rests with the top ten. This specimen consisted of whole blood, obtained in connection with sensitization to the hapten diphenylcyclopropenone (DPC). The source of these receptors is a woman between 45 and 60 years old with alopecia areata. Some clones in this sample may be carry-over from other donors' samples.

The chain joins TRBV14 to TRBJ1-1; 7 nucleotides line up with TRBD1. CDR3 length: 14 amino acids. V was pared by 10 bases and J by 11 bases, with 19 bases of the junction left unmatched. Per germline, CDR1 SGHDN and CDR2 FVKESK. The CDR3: CATSEHGVTGDAFF. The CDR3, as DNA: TGTGCCACCTCAGAACACGGGGTTACAGGGGACGCTTTCTTT. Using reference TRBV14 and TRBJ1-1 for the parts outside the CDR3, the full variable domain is EAGVTQFPSHSVIEKGQTVTLRCDPISGHDNLYWYRRVMGKEIKFLLHFVKESKQDESGMPNNRFLAERTGGTYSTLKVQPAELEDSGVYFCATSEHGVTGDAFFGQGTRLTVV.

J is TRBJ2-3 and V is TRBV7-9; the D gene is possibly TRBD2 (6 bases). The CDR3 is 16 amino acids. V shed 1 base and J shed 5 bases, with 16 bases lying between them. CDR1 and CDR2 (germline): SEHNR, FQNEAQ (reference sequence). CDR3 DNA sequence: TGTGCCAGCAGCTTAGACGGGAGAGAGGCCGTAGATACGCAGTATTTT. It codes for CASSLDGREAVDTQYF.

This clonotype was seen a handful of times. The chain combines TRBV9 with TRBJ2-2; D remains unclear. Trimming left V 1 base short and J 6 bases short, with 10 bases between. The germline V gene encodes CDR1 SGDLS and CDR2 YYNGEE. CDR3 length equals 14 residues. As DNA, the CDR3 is TGTGCCAGCAGCGTAACTGACACCCCCGGGGAGCTGTTTTTT. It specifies CASSVTDTPGELFF.

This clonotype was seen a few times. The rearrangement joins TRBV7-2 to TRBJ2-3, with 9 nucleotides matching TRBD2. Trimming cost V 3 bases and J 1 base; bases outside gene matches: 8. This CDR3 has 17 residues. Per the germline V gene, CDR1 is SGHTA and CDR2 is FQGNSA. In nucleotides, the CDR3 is TGTGCCAGCAGCTTGCGGGGCGGGAGGGTAGGCACAGATACGCAGTATTTT. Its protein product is CASSLRGGRVGTDTQYF.

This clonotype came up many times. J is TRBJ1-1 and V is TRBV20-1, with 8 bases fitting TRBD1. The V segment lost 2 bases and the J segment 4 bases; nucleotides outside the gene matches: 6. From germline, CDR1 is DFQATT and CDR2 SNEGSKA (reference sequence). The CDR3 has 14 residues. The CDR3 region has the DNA TGCAGTGCTAGATTTAGGACAGGGAGCACTGAAGCTTTCTTT. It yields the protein CSARFRTGSTEAFF.

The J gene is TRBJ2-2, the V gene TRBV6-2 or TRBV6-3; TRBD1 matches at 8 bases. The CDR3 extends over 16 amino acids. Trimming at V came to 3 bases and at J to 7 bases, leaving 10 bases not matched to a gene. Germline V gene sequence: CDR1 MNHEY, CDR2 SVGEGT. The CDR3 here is CASSYWTGYTNGELFF. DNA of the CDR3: TGTGCCAGCAGTTATTGGACAGGGTACACCAACGGGGAGCTGTTTTTT.

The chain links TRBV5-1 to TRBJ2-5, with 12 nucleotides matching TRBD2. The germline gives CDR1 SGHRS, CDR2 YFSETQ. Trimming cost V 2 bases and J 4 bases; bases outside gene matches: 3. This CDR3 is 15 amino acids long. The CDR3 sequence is CASSFGLAGLETQYF. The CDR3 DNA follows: TGCGCCAGCAGCTTTGGACTAGCGGGATTAGAGACCCAGTACTTC.

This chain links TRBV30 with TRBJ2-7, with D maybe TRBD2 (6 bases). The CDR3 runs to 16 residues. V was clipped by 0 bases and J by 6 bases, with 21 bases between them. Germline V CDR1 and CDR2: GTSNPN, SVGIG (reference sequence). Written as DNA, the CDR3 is TGTGCCTGGAGTGTCATTAGCGGAATAACGGCTTCCGAGCAGTACTTC. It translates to CAWSVISGITASEQYF.

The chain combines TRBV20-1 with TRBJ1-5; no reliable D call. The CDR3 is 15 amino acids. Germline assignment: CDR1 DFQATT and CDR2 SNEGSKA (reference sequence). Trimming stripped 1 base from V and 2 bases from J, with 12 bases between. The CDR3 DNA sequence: TGCAGTGCTAGAGCGGCAAGGTTTGGCAATCAGCCCCAGCATTTT. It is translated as CSARAARFGNQPQHF.

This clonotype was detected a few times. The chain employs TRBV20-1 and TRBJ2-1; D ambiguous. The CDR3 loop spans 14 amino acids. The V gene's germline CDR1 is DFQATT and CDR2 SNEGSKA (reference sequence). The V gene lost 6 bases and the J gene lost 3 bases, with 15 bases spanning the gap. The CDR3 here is CSATTPPGYNEQFF. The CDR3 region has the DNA TGCAGTGCAACGACACCCCCGGGCTACAATGAGCAGTTCTTC.

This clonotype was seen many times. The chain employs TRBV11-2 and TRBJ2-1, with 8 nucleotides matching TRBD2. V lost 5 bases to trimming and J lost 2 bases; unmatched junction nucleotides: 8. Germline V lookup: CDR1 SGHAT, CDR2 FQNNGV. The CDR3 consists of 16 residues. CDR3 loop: CASSRTSGRPYNEQFF. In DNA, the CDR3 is TGTGCCAGCAGCAGAACGAGCGGGAGACCCTACAATGAGCAGTTCTTC.

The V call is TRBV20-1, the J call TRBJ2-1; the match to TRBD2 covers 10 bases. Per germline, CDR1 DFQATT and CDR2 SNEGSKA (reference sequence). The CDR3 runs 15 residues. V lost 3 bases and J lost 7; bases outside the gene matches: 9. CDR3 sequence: CSASRAASGRNEQFF. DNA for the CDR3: TGCAGTGCTAGTAGGGCGGCTAGCGGGAGAAATGAGCAGTTCTTC.

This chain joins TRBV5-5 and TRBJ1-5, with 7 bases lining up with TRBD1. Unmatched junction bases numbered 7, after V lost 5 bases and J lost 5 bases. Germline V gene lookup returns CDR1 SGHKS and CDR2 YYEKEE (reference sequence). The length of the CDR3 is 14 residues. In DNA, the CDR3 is TGTGCCAGCAGACCCGGGACAGCTGATCAGCCCCAGCATTTT. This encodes CASRPGTADQPQHF.

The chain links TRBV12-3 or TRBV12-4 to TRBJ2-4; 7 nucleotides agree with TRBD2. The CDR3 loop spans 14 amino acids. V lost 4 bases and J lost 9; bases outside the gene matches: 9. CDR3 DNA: TGTGCCAGCAGTTCTACATCCCAGCGGGGCATTCAGTACTTC. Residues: CASSSTSQRGIQYF.

The CDR3 is CASSLVAGGYNEQFF. CDR3 DNA: TGCGCCAGCAGCTTGGTAGCGGGAGGCTACAATGAGCAGTTCTTC. The J gene is TRBJ2-1, the V gene TRBV5-1; 10 bases match TRBD2. The germline CDR1 and CDR2 sequences are SGHRS and YFSETQ. The CDR3 totals 15 residues. V gave up 0 bases and J gave up 3 bases; unmatched junction bases: 0.

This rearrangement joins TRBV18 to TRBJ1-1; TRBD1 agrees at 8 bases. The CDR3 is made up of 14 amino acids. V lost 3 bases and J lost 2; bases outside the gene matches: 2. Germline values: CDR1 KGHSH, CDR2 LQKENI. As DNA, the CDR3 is TGTGCCAGCTCACCGGGACAGGCTAACACTGAAGCTTTCTTT. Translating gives CASSPGQANTEAFF. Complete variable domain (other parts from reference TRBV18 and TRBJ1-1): NAGVMQNPRHLVRRRGQEARLRCSPMKGHSHVYWYRQLPEEGLKFMVYLQKENIIDESGMPKERFSAEFPKEGPSILRIQQVVRGDSAAYFCASSPGQANTEAFFGQGTRLTVV.

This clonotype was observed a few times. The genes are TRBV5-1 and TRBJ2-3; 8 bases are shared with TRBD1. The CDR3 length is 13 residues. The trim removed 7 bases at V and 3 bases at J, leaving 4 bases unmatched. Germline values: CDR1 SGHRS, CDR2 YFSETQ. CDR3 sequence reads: CASAGQATDTQYF. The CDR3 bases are TGCGCCAGCGCGGGACAGGCGACAGATACGCAGTATTTT. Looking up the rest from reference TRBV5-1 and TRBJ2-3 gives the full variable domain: KAGVTQTPRYLIKTRGQQVTLSCSPISGHRSVSWYQQTPGQGLQFLFEYFSETQRNKGNFPGRFSGRQFSNSRSEMNVSTLELGDSALYLCASAGQATDTQYFGPGTRLTVL.

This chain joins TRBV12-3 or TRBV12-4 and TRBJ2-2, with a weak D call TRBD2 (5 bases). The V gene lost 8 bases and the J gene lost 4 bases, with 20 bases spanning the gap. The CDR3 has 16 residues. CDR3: CASSWADSALTGELFF. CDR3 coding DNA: TGTGCCAGCTCCTGGGCGGATAGCGCACTCACCGGGGAGCTGTTTTTT.